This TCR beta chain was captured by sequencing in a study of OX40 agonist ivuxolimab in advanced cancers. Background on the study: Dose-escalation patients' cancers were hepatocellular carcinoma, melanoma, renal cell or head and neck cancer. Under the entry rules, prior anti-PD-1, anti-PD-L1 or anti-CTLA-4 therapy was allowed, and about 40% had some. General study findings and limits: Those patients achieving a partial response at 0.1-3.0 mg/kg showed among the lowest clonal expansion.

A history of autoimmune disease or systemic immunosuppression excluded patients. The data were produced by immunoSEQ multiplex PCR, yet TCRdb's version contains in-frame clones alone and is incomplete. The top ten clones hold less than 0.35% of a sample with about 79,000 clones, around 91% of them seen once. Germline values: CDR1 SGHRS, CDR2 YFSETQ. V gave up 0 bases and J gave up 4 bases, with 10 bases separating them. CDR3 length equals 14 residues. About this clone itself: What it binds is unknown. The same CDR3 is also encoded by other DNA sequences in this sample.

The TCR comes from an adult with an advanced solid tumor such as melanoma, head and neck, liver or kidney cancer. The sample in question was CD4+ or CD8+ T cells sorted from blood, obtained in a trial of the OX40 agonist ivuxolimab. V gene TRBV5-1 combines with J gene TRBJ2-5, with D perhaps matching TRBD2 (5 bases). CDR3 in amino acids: CASSLDRGGETQYF. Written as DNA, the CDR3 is TGCGCCAGCAGCTTGGATCGGGGTGGAGAGACCCAGTACTTC.